The entry below gives a single TCR beta chain sequence along with its context. This record comes from a study of TIL therapy for anti-PD-1-resistant metastatic lung cancer. Background on the study: Median patient age was nearly 55, ranging about 35-80 years. Tumors carried a median roughly 1.5 non-synonymous mutations per megabase.

Noted time point: pre-treatment sample, taken before nivolumab and TIL therapy. The tumor samples were excised metastases, mostly pleural nodules or supraclavicular lymph nodes. Per the germline V gene, CDR1 is SEHNR and CDR2 is FQNEAQ (reference sequence). The length of the CDR3 is 14 residues. Trimming shortened V by 5 bases and J by 7 bases, and 15 bases separated the two germline ends. The libraries were made with immunoSEQ v3. Survey-level samples got 1.5 million to 2 million read pairs; deep-level samples got about 5-6.5 million. TCRdb's table, derived via immunoSEQ multiplex PCR, lists solely in-frame clones and lacks some. Of about 50,000 clones in the sample, about two thirds were seen once.

V usage is TRBV7-9 and J usage is TRBJ1-5; no firm D call. This clonotype originated in a person aged 25-85 years with non-small cell lung cancer. The sample here was tumor tissue, taken at baseline. Here the CDR3 reads CASSPDGVGQPQHF. The DNA of the CDR3 is TGTGCCAGCAGCCCCGATGGTGTGGGGCAGCCCCAGCATTTT.